The 28 T cell receptor beta chains presented below share a single source sample, sequenced in a study of blood T cell repertoires in COVID-19. Libraries were prepared by immunoSEQ multiplex PCR; TCRdb keeps only in-frame clonotypes and omits some of them. The repertoire consists of fewer than 350,000 clones, with around 90% occurring once and the leading ten covering 2% to 2.5%. The sample consisted of PBMCs or T cells enriched from blood (not recorded which). These receptors all stem from a woman aged 40 to 49 with acute COVID-19.

V gene TRBV5-1 combines with J gene TRBJ2-1, with D possibly TRBD1 on 6 matching bases. Germline loops: CDR1 SGHRS, CDR2 YFSETQ. The CDR3 runs to 14 residues. Trimming shortened V by 1 base and J by 8 bases, and 13 bases separated the two germline ends. Written as DNA, the CDR3 is TGCGCCAGCAGCTTGACGAGGACAGCCGATGAGCAGTTCTTC. Protein: CASSLTRTADEQFF.

In this sample, this clone turned up once. The chain links TRBV4-1 to TRBJ1-1; D remains ambiguous. The CDR3 has 13 residues. The germline V gene encodes CDR1 MGHRA and CDR2 YSYEKL. Trimming removed 1 base at V and 7 bases at J, with 10 bases between. The CDR3 reads CASSQGGNGEAFF. The CDR3 DNA follows: TGCGCCAGCAGCCAAGGAGGGAACGGTGAAGCTTTCTTT.

The J gene is TRBJ1-1, the V gene TRBV27; 7 nucleotides align to TRBD1. Germline trimming cut 3 bases from V and 4 bases from J; bases unmatched to any gene: 2. The CDR3 contains 13 residues. The germline CDR1 and CDR2 sequences are MNHEY and SMNVEV (reference sequence). The CDR3: CASSLAGGTEAFF. The CDR3 DNA reads as TGTGCCAGCAGTTTGGCAGGGGGCACTGAAGCTTTCTTT.

The J gene is TRBJ2-7, the V gene TRBV6-5; the D gene is possibly TRBD2 (5 bases). Trimming shortened V by 10 bases and J by 4 bases, and 17 bases separated the two germline ends. The CDR3 contains 13 residues. The germline V gene encodes CDR1 MNHEY and CDR2 SVGAGI. The CDR3 protein is CATGNEVTYEQYF. CDR3 DNA: TGTGCCACCGGGAACGAGGTCACGTACGAGCAGTACTTC.

The V call is TRBV19, the J call TRBJ2-2; no clear D gene. V lost 6 bases and J lost 0, with 11 bases in between. CDR1 is LNHDA and CDR2 is SQIVND in the germline V gene (reference sequence). The CDR3 loop spans 15 amino acids. The CDR3 sequence: CASSGSLANTGELFF. In nucleotides, the CDR3 is TGTGCCAGTAGCGGAAGTCTAGCGAACACCGGGGAGCTGTTTTTT.

V gene TRBV28 combines with J gene TRBJ2-1; D might be TRBD2 (5 bases). V dropped 2 bases and J dropped 7 bases, with 15 bases sitting between them. The CDR3 is made up of 15 amino acids. CDR1 and CDR2 (germline): MDHEN, SYDVKM. The CDR3 sequence: CASSLGSRGINEQFF. The CDR3 coding sequence is TGTGCCAGCAGTTTAGGCTCCCGGGGTATTAATGAGCAGTTCTTC.

The V call is TRBV30, the J call TRBJ1-3; TRBD1 agrees at 7 bases. This CDR3 has 14 residues. The germline CDR1 and CDR2 sequences are GTSNPN and SVGIG (reference sequence). With V trimmed by 2 bases and J by 2 bases, 3 bases remained unmatched. The CDR3 DNA reads TGTGCCTGGAGTACAGGGGACCCTGGAAACACCATATATTTT. Protein: CAWSTGDPGNTIYF.

CDR3 loop: CASSLAGGGAADTQYF. CDR3 nucleotides: TGCGCCAGCAGCTTGGCCGGCGGGGGGGCGGCAGATACGCAGTATTTT. The rearrangement joins TRBV5-1 to TRBJ2-3, with 9 bases that match TRBD2. This CDR3 has 16 residues. Germline CDR1 reads SGHRS; CDR2 reads YFSETQ. V shed 0 bases and J 4 bases; nucleotides not matched to a gene: 6.

The chain is built from TRBV9 and TRBJ2-4; TRBD1 matches 8 bases. CDR1 SGDLS and CDR2 YYNGEE come from the germline V gene. V shed 3 bases and J 3 bases; nucleotides not matched to a gene: 14. The CDR3 consists of 18 residues. CDR3 in DNA: TGTGCCAGCAGCGCTACGATAGGACAGGGTTTGGGCAAAAACATTCAGTACTTC. It codes for CASSATIGQGLGKNIQYF. Full variable domain (remainder filled in from reference TRBV9 and TRBJ2-4): DSGVTQTPKHLITATGQRVTLRCSPRSGDLSVYWYQQSLDQGLQFLIQYYNGEERAKGNILERFSAQQFPDLHSELNLSSLELGDSALYFCASSATIGQGLGKNIQYFGAGTRLSVL.

This rearrangement joins TRBV7-2 to TRBJ1-2, with D hard to call. This CDR3 is built from 12 residues. CDR1 is SGHTA, CDR2 FQGNSA, per germline. V gave up 1 base and J gave up 11 bases, with 11 bases separating them. In DNA form, the CDR3 reads TGTGCCAGCAGCTTAGGATTCGGAGGGTACACCTTC. This translates into CASSLGFGGYTF. The whole variable domain, filled in from reference TRBV7-2 and TRBJ1-2, reads GAGVSQSPSNKVTEKGKDVELRCDPISGHTALYWYRQSLGQGLEFLIYFQGNSAPDKSGLPSDRFSAERTGGSVSTLTIQRTQQEDSAVYLCASSLGFGGYTFGSGTRLTVV.

The gene calls are TRBV7-8 and TRBJ2-7, with 9 bases fitting TRBD2. The trim removed 3 bases at V and 6 bases at J, leaving 6 bases unmatched. The CDR3 totals 14 residues. The germline CDR1 and CDR2 sequences are SGHVS and FQNEAQ. Written as DNA, the CDR3 is TGTGCCAGCAGCTTGCCGGGACTAGCCGTCGAGCAGTACTTC. It codes for CASSLPGLAVEQYF.

The CDR3 DNA reads as TGTGCCAGCTCCGCGGGGGGCAAGGCAGATACGCAGTATTTT. This sequence encodes CASSAGGKADTQYF. The chain recombines TRBV9 with TRBJ2-3; TRBD2 agrees at 8 bases. Trimming took 7 bases from V and 4 from J; bases not matched to a gene: 8. The CDR3 sequence is 14 residues long. CDR1 and CDR2 (germline): SGDLS, YYNGEE.

The chain has TRBV27 and TRBJ1-2; D possibly corresponds to TRBD1 (5 bases). The V gene's germline CDR1 is MNHEY and CDR2 SMNVEV (reference sequence). This CDR3 has 15 residues. V was clipped by 6 bases and J by 8 bases, with 22 bases between them. The CDR3, as DNA: TGTGCCAGCAGGAATGTAGGGGCCCTATCAGGGGGCTACACCTTC. This gives the protein CASRNVGALSGGYTF.

This clone was observed a handful of times. The rearrangement joins TRBV7-2 to TRBJ2-2, with 9 bases fitting TRBD2. This CDR3 comprises 15 residues. Germline V gene lookup returns CDR1 SGHTA and CDR2 FQGNSA. Trimming took 4 bases from V and 7 from J; bases not matched to a gene: 7. This chain's CDR3 is CASSSGASGIGELFF. The CDR3 nucleotides read TGTGCCAGCAGCTCCGGGGCTAGCGGGATCGGGGAGCTGTTTTTT.

With respect to this clone: Within the sample, other DNA sequences also encode this same CDR3. The CDR3 DNA is TGCAGCGTTGATCAGGGTGGCTCCTACAATGAGCAGTTCTTC. Translated, it gives CSVDQGGSYNEQFF. The chain uses TRBV29-1 and TRBJ2-1; a weak D match, TRBD1 (5 bases). CDR1 is SQVTM and CDR2 is ANQGSEA in the germline V gene. CDR3 size: 14 residues. V was trimmed by 3 bases and J by 0 bases, leaving 9 bases between them.

The chain is built from TRBV6-1 and TRBJ2-5; no firm D call. The ends were cut back, 0 bases at V and 2 bases at J, with 7 bases in the middle. The CDR3 extends over 14 amino acids. Germline V gives CDR1 MNHNS, CDR2 SASEGT. In DNA form, the CDR3 reads TGTGCCAGCAGTGAAGCGCGCCCACAAGAGACCCAGTACTTC. Protein: CASSEARPQETQYF.

This clone was seen a single time. V usage is TRBV27 and J usage is TRBJ1-5; D is possibly TRBD1 (5 bases). CDR3 length: 15 amino acids. The V end was cut by 3 bases, the J end by 0 bases, with 9 bases between. Germline V gene data show CDR1 as MNHEY and CDR2 as SMNVEV (reference sequence). CDR3: CASSFARASNQPQHF. The CDR3 DNA sequence: TGTGCCAGCAGTTTCGCCAGGGCTAGCAATCAGCCCCAGCATTTT.

This clone has just a few counts. V is TRBV2 and J is TRBJ2-7; maybe TRBD2 (6 bases). Germline loops: CDR1 SNHLY, CDR2 FYNNEI. V gave up 4 bases and J gave up 6 bases, with 13 bases separating them. There are 13 residues in the CDR3. CDR3 bases: TGTGCCAGCAGTGTGGGGGAGGCGGGCGAGCAGTACTTC. Protein product: CASSVGEAGEQYF.

V is TRBV30 and J is TRBJ1-2; TRBD1 agrees at 7 bases. From germline, CDR1 is GTSNPN and CDR2 SVGIG (reference sequence). The CDR3 covers 13 residues. The ends lost 6 bases at V and 0 bases at J; junction bases unmatched: 4. CDR3 DNA sequence: TGTGCCTGTACAGGGGATTCTAACTATGGCTACACCTTC. Its translation is CACTGDSNYGYTF. Full variable domain (rest looked up from reference TRBV30 and TRBJ1-2): SQTIHQWPATLVQPVGSPLSLECTVEGTSNPNLYWYRQAAGRGLQLLFYSVGIGQISSEVPQNLSASRPQDRQFILSSKKLLLSDSGFYLCACTGDSNYGYTFGSGTRLTVV.

Here the CDR3 reads CASSLGAGGGTDTQYF. For the CDR3, the DNA is TGTGCCAGCAGCCTAGGAGCGGGGGGTGGCACAGATACGCAGTATTTT. The chain uses TRBV3-1 (or the pseudogene TRBV3-2) and TRBJ2-3; TRBD2 agrees at 9 bases. Trimming took 4 bases from V and 1 from J; bases not matched to a gene: 6. CDR1 and CDR2 (germline): LGHDT, YNNKEL (reference sequence). There are 16 residues in the CDR3.

The chain couples TRBV13 to TRBJ2-7; D may be TRBD2 (6 bases). Trimming left V 5 bases short and J 7 bases short, with 18 bases between. The germline V gene encodes CDR1 PRHDT and CDR2 FYEKMQ (reference sequence). This CDR3 has 14 amino acids. The DNA of the CDR3 is TGTGCCAGCAGCAGGAGGGACGAGCCCACTGAGCAGTACTTC. It specifies CASSRRDEPTEQYF.

The V call is TRBV5-6, the J call TRBJ2-2; tentative D call: TRBD2 (6 bases). Germline V gives CDR1 SGHDT, CDR2 YYEEEE. The CDR3 consists of 13 residues. Trimming pared 4 bases from V and 7 bases from J, leaving 11 bases between. CDR3: CASSPSGLGELFF. The CDR3 nucleotides read TGTGCCAGCAGCCCAAGCGGGCTCGGGGAGCTGTTTTTT.

This clone was counted a few times. The chain has TRBV18 and TRBJ1-2; 8 bases line up with TRBD1. Looked up from germline, CDR1 is KGHSH and CDR2 is LQKENI. After removal of 4 bases from V and 0 bases from J, the junction contained 10 bases not matched to a gene. This CDR3 is 17 amino acids long. The CDR3 DNA reads TGTGCCAGCTCACACCGGGACAGGCGCCATTCTAACTATGGCTACACCTTC. Encoded protein: CASSHRDRRHSNYGYTF.

The chain joins TRBV19 to TRBJ2-6; TRBD1 agrees at 9 bases. Germline CDR1 is LNHDA and CDR2 is SQIVND (reference sequence). The CDR3 consists of 21 residues. Trimming cost V 7 bases and J 0 bases; bases outside gene matches: 19. The CDR3 reads CASTPWDRAKSGYSGANVLTF. The CDR3 coding sequence is TGTGCCAGTACCCCATGGGACAGGGCCAAAAGTGGGTACTCTGGGGCCAACGTCCTGACTTTC.

This chain uses TRBV11-3 with TRBJ1-1; D unresolved. This CDR3 has 14 residues. The germline V gene has CDR1 SGHNT and CDR2 YENEEA. V was clipped by 0 bases and J by 0 bases, with 5 bases between them. CDR3 DNA: TGTGCCAGCAGCTTAGAGAGGCTGAACACTGAAGCTTTCTTT. Amino acid sequence: CASSLERLNTEAFF.

The chain uses TRBV28 and TRBJ2-7; 15 nucleotides agree with TRBD2. With 7 bases clipped from V and 3 bases from J, the junction kept 13 bases outside the gene matches. CDR1 and CDR2 (germline): MDHEN, SYDVKM. This CDR3 is 18 amino acids long. The CDR3 loop reads CASTPGLAGGFSNYEQYF. The DNA for the CDR3 is TGTGCCAGCACCCCTGGACTAGCGGGGGGGTTTTCAAACTACGAGCAGTACTTC.

The rearrangement links TRBV10-2 to TRBJ2-2; 9 bases align to TRBD2. The length of the CDR3 is 15 residues. V shed 4 bases and J 0 bases; nucleotides not matched to a gene: 0. Germline loops: CDR1 WSHSY, CDR2 SAAADI. DNA of the CDR3: TGCGCCAGCAGTGGACTAGCGGCGAACACCGGGGAGCTGTTTTTT. It codes for CASSGLAANTGELFF.

In its sample, this clone was seen once. This rearrangement joins TRBV9 to TRBJ1-5; no clear D gene. Germline V gene sequence: CDR1 SGDLS, CDR2 YYNGEE. V lost 4 bases and J lost 2, with 4 bases in between. This CDR3 spans 12 amino acids. CDR3 in amino acids: CASSSGNQPQHF. In DNA, the CDR3 is TGTGCCAGCAGCAGCGGCAATCAGCCCCAGCATTTT. Using reference TRBV9 and TRBJ1-5 for the parts outside the CDR3, the full variable domain is DSGVTQTPKHLITATGQRVTLRCSPRSGDLSVYWYQQSLDQGLQFLIQYYNGEERAKGNILERFSAQQFPDLHSELNLSSLELGDSALYFCASSSGNQPQHFGDGTRLSIL.